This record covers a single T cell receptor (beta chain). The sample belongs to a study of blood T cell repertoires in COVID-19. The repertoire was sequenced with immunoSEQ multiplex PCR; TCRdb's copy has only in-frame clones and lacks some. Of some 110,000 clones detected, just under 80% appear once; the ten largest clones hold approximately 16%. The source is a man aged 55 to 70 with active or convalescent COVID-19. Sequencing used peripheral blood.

CDR3 nucleotides: TGCGCCAGCAGCTTACTAGCGTCCGGGGGAGATACGCAGTATTTT. Translation gives CASSLLASGGDTQYF. This chain joins TRBV5-1 and TRBJ2-3; 7 bases align to TRBD2. Germline CDR1 SGHRS, CDR2 YFSETQ. Trimming took 2 bases from V and 5 from J; bases not matched to a gene: 8. This CDR3 spans 15 amino acids.